Below, 24 T cell receptor beta chains from the same sample are listed, as sequenced in a study of identical twins (dated by TCRdb to 2015 to 2016). Receptor amplification or capture employed 5' RACE. Data came from an Illumina HiSeq 2000. The raw public reads went through TCRdb reprocessing: fastp at Q25, MiXCR clone calling, in-frame beta chains kept. All rows with the same CDR3 protein become a single entry with the most common DNA and genes. The sample table holds some 690,000 distinct CDR3 sequences, of which 21% were seen once. The ten largest make up about 4.5% of the sample. Another study also made use of these data, one on T cells expressing NK-cell markers.

Sequenced: PBMCs. These receptors all come from a woman between 18 and 29 years old in good health.

In its sample, this clonotype ranks as medium-sized. This chain joins TRBV6-5 and TRBJ2-1; no clear D gene. Between the trimmed V and J ends, which lost 0 bases and 6 bases, there was a span of 9 bases. CDR3 length equals 14 residues. Germline V gene data show CDR1 as MNHEY and CDR2 as SVGAGI. CDR3 coding DNA: TGTGCCAGCAGTTACTCATTGACTTTCAATGAGCAGTTCTTC. Residues: CASSYSLTFNEQFF.

The V gene is TRBV4-2, the J gene TRBJ2-3, with 7 bases matching TRBD2. The germline gives CDR1 LGHNA, CDR2 YNFKEQ. Germline trimming cut 0 bases from V and 0 bases from J; bases unmatched to any gene: 3. The CDR3 has 16 amino acids. This CDR3 reads CASSQEPAGSTDTQYF. The CDR3 DNA reads as TGTGCCAGCAGCCAAGAACCAGCGGGGAGCACAGATACGCAGTATTTT.

V and J are TRBV25-1 and TRBJ2-7; D is uncertain. Trimming took off 2 bases at V and 0 bases at J, with 5 bases between the two ends. The CDR3 runs to 13 residues. In germline, CDR1 is MGHDK, CDR2 SYGVNS. Here the CDR3 DNA reads TGTGCCAGCAGTGAACCTGGCTCCTACGAGCAGTACTTC. It translates to CASSEPGSYEQYF.

This chain connects TRBV10-3 to TRBJ2-7; 9 positions agree with TRBD2. V shed 4 bases, J shed 2 bases, and the junction held 6 bases outside the gene matches. CDR1 is ENHRY, CDR2 SYGVKD, per germline. This CDR3 spans 15 amino acids. The CDR3 DNA is TGTGCCATCAGTGCGGGGAGCGGGGGGACCTACGAGCAGTACTTC. Protein sequence: CAISAGSGGTYEQYF.

DNA of the CDR3: TGTGCCAGCAGCATGACAGGGGACTATGGCTACACCTTC. Encoded protein: CASSMTGDYGYTF. The rearrangement uses TRBV7-9 and TRBJ1-2, with 8 bases fitting TRBD1. Germline-derived CDR1 and CDR2 are SEHNR and FQNEAQ (reference sequence). This CDR3 is built from 13 residues. The ends lost 5 bases at V and 3 bases at J; junction bases unmatched: 2.

The V and J genes are TRBV5-1 and TRBJ2-2; D ambiguous. Trimming cost V 1 base and J 3 bases, with 7 bases left between them. Germline loops: CDR1 SGHRS, CDR2 YFSETQ. This CDR3 region has 14 residues. In DNA, the CDR3 is TGCGCCAGCAGCTTGAGGCGGTACACCGGGGAGCTGTTTTTT. As protein: CASSLRRYTGELFF.

J is TRBJ2-7 and V is TRBV7-9; D is perhaps TRBD1 (6 bases). In germline, CDR1 is SEHNR, CDR2 FQNEAQ (reference sequence). Trimming removed 4 bases from V and 2 bases from J, with 12 bases in between. The CDR3 is made up of 14 amino acids. CDR3 sequence: CASSSSQGPYEQYF. For the CDR3, the DNA is TGTGCCAGCAGCTCCAGCCAGGGGCCCTACGAGCAGTACTTC.

This clonotype was detected only a few times. The V gene is TRBV20-1, the J gene TRBJ1-2, with no clear D. V lost 6 bases, J lost 3 bases, and 5 bases lay in between. This CDR3 spans 10 amino acids. Germline loops: CDR1 DFQATT, CDR2 SNEGSKA (reference sequence). The chain's CDR3 is CSANHYGYTF. CDR3 nucleotide sequence: TGCAGTGCAAACCACTATGGCTACACCTTC.

The rearrangement joins TRBV15 to TRBJ2-1; TRBD2 matches at 10 bases. Germline V gene lookup returns CDR1 LNHNV and CDR2 YYDKDF (reference sequence). CDR3 length: 16 residues. With V trimmed by 3 bases and J by 3 bases, 5 bases remained unmatched. CDR3 coding DNA: TGTGCCACCAGCAGGATACTAGCGGGACTCTACAATGAGCAGTTCTTC. This codes for CATSRILAGLYNEQFF.

The CDR3 protein is CASSLGLAEAFF. Here the CDR3 DNA reads TGTGCCAGCAGCCTTGGTTTGGCTGAAGCTTTCTTT. The chain combines TRBV5-5 with TRBJ1-1, with no clear D. Germline V CDR1 and CDR2: SGHKS, YYEKEE (reference sequence). V was trimmed by 4 bases and J by 6 bases, leaving 10 bases between them. The CDR3 consists of 12 residues.

In its sample, this clonotype was seen a few times. The chain employs TRBV25-1 and TRBJ2-3; tentative D call: TRBD2 (6 bases). Germline CDR1 and CDR2: MGHDK and SYGVNS. V shed 2 bases and J shed 4 bases, with 13 bases lying between them. CDR3 length: 15 amino acids. CDR3 residues: CASSELVTGADTQYF. CDR3 in DNA: TGTGCCAGCAGTGAACTAGTTACGGGGGCAGATACGCAGTATTTT.

This chain links TRBV12-3 or TRBV12-4 with TRBJ1-1; perhaps TRBD1 as D (5 bases). This CDR3 has 12 residues. V dropped 5 bases and J dropped 9 bases, with 13 bases sitting between them. The CDR3 is CASSRTEGKAFF. The CDR3 DNA reads TGTGCCAGCAGTCGGACGGAGGGGAAAGCTTTCTTT.

There are a few counts of this clonotype. This chain connects TRBV4-1 to TRBJ2-4; D is possibly TRBD1 (6 bases). Trimming cost V 4 bases and J 0 bases, with 19 bases left between them. This CDR3 is built from 18 residues. Per germline, CDR1 MGHRA and CDR2 YSYEKL. CDR3 bases: TGCGCCAGCAGCCGAGGGGGTGCACTGGGAAAAGCCAAAAACATTCAGTACTTC. It encodes CASSRGGALGKAKNIQYF.

This clonotype was seen a handful of times. The rearrangement links TRBV5-1 to TRBJ1-5; possible D gene TRBD1, 5 bases. Germline V gene sequence: CDR1 SGHRS, CDR2 YFSETQ. The V end lost 4 bases, the J end lost 7 bases, and 12 bases lay between the germline ends. The CDR3 contains 13 residues. The CDR3 DNA follows: TGCGCCAGCAGCGTGGATGGGGGACAGCCCCAGCATTTT. Encoded protein: CASSVDGGQPQHF.

This clonotype was observed at least ten times. The V gene is TRBV20-1, the J gene TRBJ1-2; no reliable D call. The ends were cut back, 6 bases at V and 4 bases at J, with 3 bases in the middle. The CDR3 has 9 residues. Germline V gene lookup returns CDR1 DFQATT and CDR2 SNEGSKA (reference sequence). Here the CDR3 DNA reads TGCAGTGCGCTCTATGGCTACACCTTC. This encodes CSALYGYTF.

This clonotype was found a few times. The chain links TRBV20-1 to TRBJ2-1, with D hard to call. The CDR3 loop spans 10 amino acids. The V end lost 2 bases, the J end lost 12 bases, and 8 bases lay between the germline ends. Germline V lookup: CDR1 DFQATT, CDR2 SNEGSKA (reference sequence). The CDR3 here is CSARLRRQFF. DNA of the CDR3: TGCAGTGCTAGACTTCGGAGGCAGTTCTTC.

V usage is TRBV6-5 and J usage is TRBJ2-3; D tentatively fits TRBD1 or TRBD2 (5 bases each). V was cut by 4 bases and J by 6 bases, with 17 bases left in between. In germline, CDR1 is MNHEY, CDR2 SVGAGI. The CDR3 loop spans 15 amino acids. In DNA, the CDR3 is TGTGCCAGCAGTTGGGGCTCGACTAATTTGGATACGCAGTATTTT. It specifies CASSWGSTNLDTQYF.

This clonotype was detected only a few times. The CDR3 sequence is CASSYSTGPAFF. For the CDR3, the DNA is TGTGCCAGCAGCTACTCGACAGGGCCGGCTTTCTTT. The chain joins TRBV7-9 to TRBJ1-1, with 7 bases lining up with TRBD1. V lost 4 bases, J lost 11 bases, and 7 bases stayed unmatched. The CDR3 totals 12 residues. Germline lookup yields CDR1 SEHNR and CDR2 FQNEAQ (reference sequence).

This clonotype was seen repeatedly, ten times or more. This chain links TRBV20-1 with TRBJ2-5, with 9 positions matching TRBD1. V shed 6 bases, J shed 5 bases, and the junction held 10 bases outside the gene matches. In germline, CDR1 is DFQATT, CDR2 SNEGSKA (reference sequence). The CDR3 consists of 14 residues. The CDR3 protein is CSAGQGSEWETQYF. CDR3 DNA: TGCAGTGCGGGACAGGGATCCGAATGGGAGACCCAGTACTTC.

This chain uses TRBV29-1 with TRBJ2-1; the match to TRBD2 covers 7 bases. Germline V lookup: CDR1 SQVTM, CDR2 ANQGSEA. The V and J ends lost 6 bases and 1 base, in that order; junction bases with no gene match: 3. This CDR3 has 13 residues. CDR3 protein: CSVRTSSYNEQFF. The CDR3 nucleotides read TGCAGCGTCCGGACTAGTTCCTACAATGAGCAGTTCTTC.

This clonotype was observed a few times. The chain links TRBV5-6 to TRBJ1-1; D perhaps matches TRBD1 (6 bases). Trimming left V 2 bases short and J 0 bases short, with 14 bases between. The CDR3 length is 16 residues. Germline lookup yields CDR1 SGHDT and CDR2 YYEEEE. The CDR3 spells CASSLRGYLMNTEAFF. The CDR3 coding sequence is TGTGCCAGCAGCTTAAGGGGGTACCTCATGAACACTGAAGCTTTCTTT. Full variable domain (missing parts from reference TRBV5-6 and TRBJ1-1): DAGVTQSPTHLIKTRGQQVTLRCSPKSGHDTVSWYQQALGQGPQFIFQYYEEEERQRGNFPDRFSGHQFPNYSSELNVNALLLGDSALYLCASSLRGYLMNTEAFFGQGTRLTVV.

The chain has TRBV7-2 and TRBJ1-6; 9 bases are shared with TRBD1. The V gene end was trimmed by 7 bases and the J gene end by 10 bases; junction bases not matched to a gene: 8. Germline V lookup: CDR1 SGHTA, CDR2 FQGNSA. The CDR3 is 14 amino acids. As DNA, the CDR3 is TGTGCCAGCATCGCGGACAGGGGCGGCTCACCCCTCCACTTT. This gives the protein CASIADRGGSPLHF.

This clonotype has at least ten counts. V gene TRBV20-1 combines with J gene TRBJ2-3; 14 nucleotides match TRBD2. Looked up from germline, CDR1 is DFQATT and CDR2 is SNEGSKA (reference sequence). The CDR3 extends over 16 amino acids. The V and J ends lost 1 base and 6 bases, in that order; junction bases with no gene match: 6. In DNA form, the CDR3 reads TGCAGTGCTAGAGGGGGGACTAGCGGGGGACGGGATACGCAGTATTTT. Protein product: CSARGGTSGGRDTQYF.

V usage is TRBV6-2 or TRBV6-3 and J usage is TRBJ2-7; D is ambiguous. V shed 2 bases and J shed 3 bases, with 5 bases lying between them. Germline CDR1 MNHEY, CDR2 SVGEGT. The CDR3 is 12 residues long. The CDR3 DNA reads TGTGCCAGCAGTTACAGACTCTACGAGCAGTACTTC. Protein: CASSYRLYEQYF.